The rows below give T cell receptor beta chains drawn from one sample of a study of T-cell memory formation after mild COVID-19. A single record per CDR3 protein comes from TCRdb applying MiXCR to the 5' RACE reads. The sample records 400,000 to 500,000 distinct CDR3 sequences, roughly 20% being singletons. Sequenced sample: PBMCs or a T cell subset sorted from them (not recorded which). The source is an adult woman who had mild COVID-19 (a few samples of this study predate the infection). Cell type and time point are not known. CDR3s include the opening cysteine and the closing phenylalanine or tryptophan. The D gene is left open where the match is weak. Size is omitted from some rows. Given values are once, few, many or a class for expanded clones.

D gene	clone size	CDR3 length	V gene	J gene	CDR3 DNA	CDR3 protein
TRBD1	.	20	TRBV2	TRBJ1-1	TGTGCCAGCAGTGAAACCCCTTTCGGAGGAAGACAGGGGACGAACACTGAAGCTTTCTTT	CASSETPFGGRQGTNTEAFF
.	.	15	TRBV15	TRBJ1-2	TGTGCCACCAGCAGGGGGGATACAGGCTTCAGGGGCTACACCTTC	CATSRGDTGFRGYTF
.	few	13	TRBV30	TRBJ1-3	TGTGCCTGTATCACAGGGTTTGGAAACACCATATATTTT	CACITGFGNTIYF
.	.	13	TRBV20-1	TRBJ2-3	TGCAGTGCTAGAATCGGGATCACAGATACGCAGTATTTT	CSARIGITDTQYF
.	.	15	TRBV20-1	TRBJ1-6	TGCAGTGCTGCGGCCGAGGGGCGGAATAATTCACCCCTCCACTTT	CSAAAEGRNNSPLHF
TRBD2	.	18	TRBV6-5	TRBJ2-3	TGTGCCAGCAGACAAAGGACTAGCGGGAGGCCGCGGGGAGATACGCAGTATTTT	CASRQRTSGRPRGDTQYF
.	.	14	TRBV7-2	TRBJ2-3	TGTGCCAGCAGCTTAGGGCAGTTTGGAGATACGCAGTATTTT	CASSLGQFGDTQYF
TRBD1	.	13	TRBV24-1	TRBJ2-1	TGTGCCACCAGTGCCCTCGACAGGGAAAAGCAGTTCTTC	CATSALDREKQFF
TRBD2	medium-sized	15	TRBV5-1	TRBJ2-7	TGCGCCAGCAGCGAGCGACTAGCGGGACGCTACGAGCAGTACTTC	CASSERLAGRYEQYF
.	many	12	TRBV20-1	TRBJ1-1	TGCAGTGCTAGAGAGGGGGGGACTGAAGCTTTCTTT	CSAREGGTEAFF
.	many	15	TRBV4-2	TRBJ2-3	TGTGCCAGCAGCCAAGAAGGGACGAACACAGATACGCAGTATTTT	CASSQEGTNTDTQYF
TRBD1	few	13	TRBV7-8	TRBJ2-7	TGTGCCAGCAGTTCAGGGGGCTATAACGAGCAGTACTTC	CASSSGGYNEQYF
.	few	15	TRBV9	TRBJ2-3	TGTGCCAGCAGCGTAGGATTGGGGAGCACAGATACGCAGTATTTT	CASSVGLGSTDTQYF
TRBD2	.	14	TRBV15	TRBJ2-7	TGTGCCACCAGCATGCGGGAGAGCTCCTACGAGCAGTACTTC	CATSMRESSYEQYF
.	.	16	TRBV7-6	TRBJ1-1	TGTGCCAGCAGCTTAACCTCCGAGAGGATGAACACTGAAGCTTTCTTT	CASSLTSERMNTEAFF
TRBD1	few	14	TRBV12-3/TRBV12-4	TRBJ1-5	TGTGCCAGCAGTTTTGGACAGGGAGCTCAGCCCCAGCATTTT	CASSFGQGAQPQHF
TRBD1	.	13	TRBV5-4	TRBJ1-6	TGTGCCAGCAGCTTGGCAGGGGGTTCACCCCTCCACTTT	CASSLAGGSPLHF
.	many	12	TRBV2	TRBJ1-1	TGTGCCAGCCGCCAGATGAACACTGAAGCTTTCTTT	CASRQMNTEAFF
TRBD2	once	17	TRBV3-1	TRBJ2-1	TGTGCCAGCAGCCAAGATCTAGCGGGAGGGCCTAACAATGAGCAGTTCTTC	CASSQDLAGGPNNEQFF
TRBD2	few	14	TRBV20-1	TRBJ2-7	TGCAGTGGGGTTCGGGAGGGCCGTCCCTACGAGCAGTACTTC	CSGVREGRPYEQYF
TRBD1	few	16	TRBV10-3	TRBJ2-3	TGTGCCATCAGACACTCCGGGACAGGCAGCACAGATACGCAGTATTTT	CAIRHSGTGSTDTQYF
.	.	14	TRBV30	TRBJ1-1	TGTGCCTGGACGAAACAGGATTTGAGCACTGAAGCTTTCTTT	CAWTKQDLSTEAFF
.	.	13	TRBV7-3	TRBJ2-2	TGTGCCAGCGGTCGGCCCGACACCGGGGAGCTGTTTTTT	CASGRPDTGELFF
TRBD1	few	16	TRBV4-3	TRBJ2-7	TGCGCCAGCAGCGTCGTACAGGGGGTCGTCTCCTACGAGCAGTACTTC	CASSVVQGVVSYEQYF
.	few	14	TRBV28	TRBJ1-1	TGTGCCAGCACGTTGACCCTTGGGAACACTGAAGCTTTCTTT	CASTLTLGNTEAFF
TRBD1	.	15	TRBV7-6	TRBJ2-7	TGTGCCAGCAGCTTATACCGGGACAGCTCCTACGAGCAGTACTTC	CASSLYRDSSYEQYF
.	.	13	TRBV25-1	TRBJ1-1	TGTGCCAGCACGCGTTCCCGACAGACCGAAGCTTTCTTT	CASTRSRQTEAFF
.	few	14	TRBV11-3	TRBJ1-1	TGTGCCAGCAGCTTTGCAGGGCTGAACACTGAAGCTTTCTTT	CASSFAGLNTEAFF
.	.	13	TRBV4-2	TRBJ1-1	TGTGCCAGCAGCCAAGATATGCTTGAGCGAGCTTTCTTT	CASSQDMLERAFF
.	.	15	TRBV9	TRBJ2-7	TGTGCCAGCAGCGAGACAGGCTGGGAGGGCTACGAGCAGTACTTC	CASSETGWEGYEQYF
.	few	12	TRBV25-1	TRBJ2-5	TGTGCCAGCAGTGAATTGGGGAAGACCCAGTACTTC	CASSELGKTQYF
.	few	13	TRBV7-9	TRBJ2-3	TGTGCCAGCACCCCTACTAGTCTCGATACGCAGTATTTT	CASTPTSLDTQYF
TRBD2	few	14	TRBV2	TRBJ2-3	TGTGCCAGCAGTGTTGCGGGGGTGACAGATACGCAGTATTTT	CASSVAGVTDTQYF
.	few	12	TRBV20-1	TRBJ2-1	TGCAGTGCTAGAGGTCTAAACAATGAGCAGTTCTTC	CSARGLNNEQFF
.	.	15	TRBV3-1	TRBJ1-1	TGTGCCAGCAGCCAAGACCCAGGGATGGGCACTGAAGCTTTCTTT	CASSQDPGMGTEAFF
.	.	15	TRBV2	TRBJ2-1	TGTGCCAGCAGGGGCAGCCTGAGCTCCTACAATGAGCAGTTCTTC	CASRGSLSSYNEQFF
.	.	18	TRBV6-2/TRBV6-3	TRBJ2-7	TGTGCCAGCACTCCAACTAGCTCTTCGCGTCTAAGCTCCTACGAGCAGTACTTC	CASTPTSSSRLSSYEQYF
.	few	14	TRBV7-3	TRBJ1-3	TGTGCCAGCAGCTTAAGCCCCTCTGGAAACACCATATATTTT	CASSLSPSGNTIYF
.	.	14	TRBV11-3	TRBJ1-1	TGTGCCAGCACCCGGACAGATAGGAACACTGAAGCTTTCTTT	CASTRTDRNTEAFF
TRBD2	few	17	TRBV3-1	TRBJ2-2	TGTGCCAGCAGCCAAATAACGCGACTAGCGGGGACCGGGGAGCTGTTTTTT	CASSQITRLAGTGELFF
TRBD1	.	18	TRBV2	TRBJ1-2	TGTGCCAGCAGTGTAAAATTGAGTGGGACAGCATTCTCTGGGGGCTACACCTTC	CASSVKLSGTAFSGGYTF
TRBD1	.	18	TRBV18	TRBJ1-5	TGTGCCAGCTCATCCACCGGGACAGGGGGCCTCGGAGGCCAGCCCCAGCATTTT	CASSSTGTGGLGGQPQHF
TRBD2	.	16	TRBV6-6	TRBJ2-1	TGTGCCAGCAGTCGCTGGGATAGCGGGGGGTACAATGAGCAGTTCTTC	CASSRWDSGGYNEQFF
.	.	13	TRBV5-1	TRBJ2-5	TGCGCCAGCAGCTTACCCCCCCAAGAGACCCAGTACTTC	CASSLPPQETQYF
.	.	15	TRBV20-1	TRBJ2-7	TGCAGTGCTGCAATAGGTGGGACTCCTACCTACGAGCAGTACTTC	CSAAIGGTPTYEQYF
.	.	13	TRBV24-1	TRBJ2-3	TGTGCCACCAGTGCCCTCCCTGGGGATACGCAGTATTTT	CATSALPGDTQYF
.	.	15	TRBV10-3	TRBJ2-2	TGTGCCATCAGTGAGTCTACGGGGATGACCGGGGAGCTGTTTTTT	CAISESTGMTGELFF
.	few	15	TRBV4-1	TRBJ2-4	TGCGCCAGCAGCCAGCATTACAGGGGAGGCGGCATTCAGTACTTC	CASSQHYRGGGIQYF
.	.	16	TRBV19	TRBJ2-2	TGTGCCAGTAGATTGGAGGGCCTTTCCGTCACCGGGGAGCTGTTTTTT	CASRLEGLSVTGELFF
.	.	13	TRBV20-1	TRBJ1-1	TGCAGTGCCCAGGCGGGGCGAGGCACTGAAGCTTTCTTT	CSAQAGRGTEAFF
.	few	14	TRBV5-1	TRBJ2-2	TGCGCCAGCACCCAGGGAGATGGGGCCGGGGAGCTGTTTTTT	CASTQGDGAGELFF
.	.	15	TRBV6-5	TRBJ1-5	TGTGCCAGCAGTCCCGGGACACCAACGTGGCAGCCCCAGCATTTT	CASSPGTPTWQPQHF
.	.	13	TRBV5-1	TRBJ2-7	TGCGCCAGCAGTGGCCAGAATCCCTACGAGCAGTACTTC	CASSGQNPYEQYF